One and the same sample provided the 22 T cell receptor beta chains below, sequenced in a study of T cell responses to AZD1222 COVID-19 vaccine. Assay used: immunoSEQ multiplex PCR; TCRdb lists only in-frame clones, some missing. The sample has about 90,000 clones; about nine tenths are singletons. Sample: peripheral blood, taken 28 days after the second AZD1222 dose. Receptor source: an adult who received the AZD1222 COVID-19 vaccine.

The chain recombines TRBV12-3 or TRBV12-4 with TRBJ2-7; D is undetermined. Trimming pared 5 bases from V and 3 bases from J, leaving 8 bases between. The CDR3 runs 12 residues. CDR3 in amino acids: CASSPPGYEQYF. Written as DNA, the CDR3 is TGTGCCAGCAGTCCCCCGGGCTACGAGCAGTACTTC.

This clone has more than one count but fewer than ten. The chain is built from TRBV11-2 and TRBJ2-7; 12 bases are shared with TRBD2. The CDR3 is made up of 15 amino acids. Looked up from germline, CDR1 is SGHAT and CDR2 is FQNNGV. With V trimmed by 5 bases and J by 4 bases, 6 bases remained unmatched. CDR3 sequence: CASSQPGLAGYEQYF. The CDR3 DNA sequence: TGTGCCAGCAGCCAACCGGGACTAGCGGGTTACGAGCAGTACTTC.

This chain links TRBV24-1 with TRBJ1-2; D unresolved. With 2 bases removed from V and 8 bases from J, the gap between germline ends came to 17 bases. Looked up from germline, CDR1 is KGHDR and CDR2 is SFDVKD. CDR3 length equals 15 residues. In DNA, the CDR3 is TGTGCCACCAGTGATTCCCTTGGTCAGGCGTCGGGCTACACCTTC. It encodes CATSDSLGQASGYTF.

This chain links TRBV4-3 with TRBJ1-6, with D perhaps matching TRBD1 (5 bases). Germline CDR1 LGHNA, CDR2 YSLEER. There are 16 residues in the CDR3. The V gene lost 1 base and the J gene lost 10 bases, with 17 bases spanning the gap. CDR3: CASSQVGAGASSPLHF. CDR3 coding DNA: TGCGCCAGCAGCCAAGTCGGGGCCGGCGCCTCCTCACCCCTCCACTTT.

This sequence joins TRBV28 and TRBJ2-2; D gene ambiguous. Trimming shortened V by 8 bases and J by 0 bases, and 7 bases separated the two germline ends. CDR1 and CDR2 (germline): MDHEN, SYDVKM. The CDR3 consists of 13 residues. This CDR3 is CASLPANTGELFF. DNA for the CDR3: TGTGCCAGCCTCCCAGCGAACACCGGGGAGCTGTTTTTT.

This chain joins TRBV5-1 and TRBJ1-4; 9 nucleotides agree with TRBD1. The CDR3 runs to 15 residues. Trimming at V came to 9 bases and at J to 7 bases, leaving 13 bases not matched to a gene. The germline V gene encodes CDR1 SGHRS and CDR2 YFSETQ. The CDR3 coding sequence is TGCGCCACCAGAGGACAGGGGTCTTACGGTGAAAAACTGTTTTTT. This gives the protein CATRGQGSYGEKLFF.

This chain connects TRBV4-1 to TRBJ1-1, with 11 bases lining up with TRBD1. V lost 5 bases to trimming and J lost 1 base; unmatched junction nucleotides: 9. Germline-derived CDR1 and CDR2 are MGHRA and YSYEKL. There are 17 residues in the CDR3. CDR3 sequence (DNA): TGCGCCAGCAGCTCCCGGGACAGGGGGTTGCGGAACACTGAAGCTTTCTTT. Its protein product is CASSSRDRGLRNTEAFF.

The sample holds a few counts of this clone. The chain carries TRBV12-3 or TRBV12-4 and TRBJ1-5; D ambiguous. V was trimmed by 7 bases and J by 1 base, leaving 5 bases between them. There are 12 residues in the CDR3. The CDR3 here is CASTESNQPQHF. The CDR3 DNA sequence: TGTGCCAGCACAGAAAGCAATCAGCCCCAGCATTTT.

The rearrangement uses TRBV7-9 and TRBJ2-7; 7 positions agree with TRBD1. CDR3 length: 15 residues. Looked up from germline, CDR1 is SEHNR and CDR2 is FQNEAQ (reference sequence). The junction had 17 bases not matched to a gene; V was cut back by 8 bases and J by 7 bases. In nucleotides, the CDR3 is TGTGCCAGCGAACCCTCGGGACAGATTTTGGGGGAGCAGTACTTC. Translating gives CASEPSGQILGEQYF.

This sequence joins TRBV3-1 (or the pseudogene TRBV3-2) and TRBJ1-2, with D possibly being TRBD1 (6 bases). The CDR3 loop spans 14 amino acids. CDR1 and CDR2 from the germline V gene are LGHDT and YNNKEL (reference sequence). Trimming pared 4 bases from V and 5 bases from J, leaving 14 bases between. The DNA for the CDR3 is TGTGCCAGCAGCCTGTCGGGGGCGCAGTATGGCTACACCTTC. As protein: CASSLSGAQYGYTF.

V gene TRBV2 combines with J gene TRBJ1-5; no firm D call. With 6 bases removed from V and 7 bases from J, the gap between germline ends came to 10 bases. This CDR3 has 12 amino acids. Germline V gene data show CDR1 as SNHLY and CDR2 as FYNNEI. In DNA, the CDR3 is TGTGCCAGCAGAAGGGCAGGACAGCCCCAGCATTTT. This translates into CASRRAGQPQHF. Together with reference TRBV2 and TRBJ1-5, the CDR3 gives the full variable domain: EPEVTQTPSHQVTQMGQEVILRCVPISNHLYFYWYRQILGQKVEFLVSFYNNEISEKSEIFDDQFSVERPDGSNFTLKIRSTKLEDSAMYFCASRRAGQPQHFGDGTRLSIL.

This clone appeared once. The chain links TRBV28 to TRBJ1-2; no clear D gene. V was pared by 5 bases and J by 1 base, with 8 bases between. This CDR3 spans 13 amino acids. Germline-derived CDR1 and CDR2 are MDHEN and SYDVKM. This CDR3 is CASSAQINYGYTF. CDR3 nucleotide sequence: TGTGCCAGCAGTGCACAGATTAACTATGGCTACACCTTC.

This clone has just one count. The chain recombines TRBV19 with TRBJ1-1; weak D call: TRBD1 (6 bases). Germline V lookup: CDR1 LNHDA, CDR2 SQIVND (reference sequence). The CDR3 has 14 residues. V lost 6 bases and J lost 3, with 14 bases in between. CDR3 residues: CASREQGRDTEAFF. CDR3 DNA sequence: TGTGCCAGTAGAGAACAGGGTCGGGACACTGAAGCTTTCTTT.

The chain uses TRBV19 and TRBJ1-6; 9 bases line up with TRBD1. The CDR3 sequence is 17 residues long. The germline gives CDR1 LNHDA, CDR2 SQIVND (reference sequence). V lost 4 bases to trimming and J lost 5 bases; unmatched junction nucleotides: 9. The CDR3 nucleotides are TGTGCCAGTAGTACCGGGACAGGGACGGGGAATAATTCACCCCTCCACTTT. This gives the protein CASSTGTGTGNNSPLHF.

The chain couples TRBV4-3 to TRBJ1-6, with 7 positions matching TRBD1. Germline-derived CDR1 and CDR2 are LGHNA and YSLEER. J was trimmed by 7 bases and V by 4 bases; bases with no gene match: 10. The CDR3 spans 16 residues. The CDR3 DNA is TGCGCCAGCAGCCTCGGAGCCGGGACAGAGAATTCACCCCTCCACTTT. This sequence encodes CASSLGAGTENSPLHF.

V and J are TRBV29-1 and TRBJ1-2; TRBD1 might be the D (5 bases). The CDR3 totals 12 residues. With 7 bases removed from V and 6 bases from J, the gap between germline ends came to 15 bases. The germline V gene has CDR1 SQVTM and CDR2 ANQGSEA. As DNA, the CDR3 is TGCAGCGGGGCATGGGACGTTCATGGCTACACCTTC. It encodes CSGAWDVHGYTF.

The gene calls are TRBV6-1 and TRBJ1-2; D call uncertain. CDR1 and CDR2 (germline): MNHNS, SASEGT. The germline V and J ends were trimmed by 1 base and 7 bases, with 4 bases remaining between them. The CDR3 is 11 residues long. The CDR3 DNA reads TGTGCCAGCAGTGAAGGGTTTGGCTACACCTTC. Protein product: CASSEGFGYTF.

The chain joins TRBV3-1 (or the pseudogene TRBV3-2) to TRBJ1-5; 10 positions agree with TRBD1. The V segment lost 4 bases and the J segment 7 bases; nucleotides outside the gene matches: 1. This CDR3 comprises 13 residues. Germline CDR1 LGHDT, CDR2 YNNKEL (reference sequence). The CDR3, as DNA: TGTGCCAGCAGCCGACAGGGGGCCCAGCCCCAGCATTTT. Translated, it gives CASSRQGAQPQHF.

The genes are TRBV6-5 and TRBJ1-5, with TRBD1 matching 11 bases. The J segment lost 3 bases and the V segment lost 6 bases, leaving 4 bases of the junction unmatched. Germline V gene sequence: CDR1 MNHEY, CDR2 SVGAGI. The CDR3 runs 15 residues. This CDR3 reads CASRGGQGVNQPQHF. The CDR3 nucleotides are TGTGCCAGCAGGGGGGGACAGGGGGTCAATCAGCCCCAGCATTTT.

J is TRBJ1-1 and V is TRBV19; D call uncertain. The length of the CDR3 is 15 residues. CDR1 and CDR2 (germline): LNHDA, SQIVND (reference sequence). The V end lost 5 bases, the J end lost 0 bases, and 13 bases lay between the germline ends. The CDR3 nucleotides are TGTGCCAGTAGTGTCTTCTCGGTTATGAACACTGAAGCTTTCTTT. This encodes CASSVFSVMNTEAFF.

The V and J genes are TRBV28 and TRBJ1-5, with TRBD1 matching 9 bases. There are 16 residues in the CDR3. The J segment lost 7 bases and the V segment lost 6 bases, leaving 13 bases of the junction unmatched. CDR1 is MDHEN, CDR2 SYDVKM, per germline. The CDR3 here is CASRFPGQGRWQPQHF. The CDR3 nucleotides read TGTGCCAGCAGATTTCCTGGACAGGGGCGCTGGCAGCCCCAGCATTTT. Full variable domain (rest looked up from reference TRBV28 and TRBJ1-5): DVKVTQSSRYLVKRTGEKVFLECVQDMDHENMFWYRQDPGLGLRLIYFSYDVKMKEKGDIPEGYSVSREKKERFSLILESASTNQTSMYLCASRFPGQGRWQPQHFGDGTRLSIL.

The chain links TRBV5-1 to TRBJ2-7; 7 nucleotides line up with TRBD1. V lost 0 bases to trimming and J lost 10 bases; unmatched junction nucleotides: 19. The CDR3 is 17 amino acids. Germline lookup yields CDR1 SGHRS and CDR2 YFSETQ. The CDR3 bases are TGCGCCAGCAGCTTGGATTTTTATGGGGACAGTTTCATTAGCCAGTACTTC. Encoded protein: CASSLDFYGDSFISQYF.